The rows below give T cell receptor beta chains drawn from one sample of a study of T cell repertoires in cytomegalovirus infection. One entry per CDR3 protein, called by TCRdb with MiXCR from the reads. The table has about 470,000 distinct CDR3 sequences, about 42% seen once. These receptors have no known antigen. The sequencing used cultured PBMCs, collected from culture after CMV antigen stimulation. The receptors were sampled from a human donor in good health (CMV status not recorded). Some clones in this sample may be carry-over from other donors' samples. The CDR3 runs from the conserved cysteine through the conserved F or W. The order of the fields is J gene, D gene, CDR3 length, V gene, clone size, CDR3 protein, CDR3 DNA. The D gene is left open where the match is weak. Where a row states a size, it is once, few, many or the class of an expanded clone; other rows omit it.

j_gene: TRBJ2-2
d_gene: NA
len: 13
v_gene: TRBV29-1
abundance: NA
CDR3aa: CSVDWVNTGELFF
CDR3nt: TGCAGCGTTGATTGGGTGAACACCGGGGAGCTGTTTTTT

j_gene: TRBJ2-5
d_gene: TRBD2
len: 16
v_gene: TRBV5-1
abundance: NA
CDR3aa: CASSLRPSGGEETQYF
CDR3nt: TGCGCCAGCAGCTTGCGGCCTAGCGGGGGGGAAGAGACCCAGTACTTC

j_gene: TRBJ1-2
d_gene: NA
len: 12
v_gene: TRBV6-6
abundance: few
CDR3aa: CASSSPSYGYTF
CDR3nt: TGTGCCAGCAGTTCCCCTTCCTATGGCTACACCTTC

j_gene: TRBJ2-1
d_gene: NA
len: 15
v_gene: TRBV19
abundance: NA
CDR3aa: CASSILALGGNEQFF
CDR3nt: TGTGCCAGTAGTATCCTAGCCCTTGGAGGTAATGAGCAGTTCTTC

j_gene: TRBJ2-5
d_gene: TRBD2
len: 16
v_gene: TRBV5-5
abundance: NA
CDR3aa: CASSFIAVAGGETQYF
CDR3nt: TGTGCCAGCAGCTTTATTGCGGTAGCGGGGGGAGAGACCCAGTACTTC

j_gene: TRBJ2-5
d_gene: TRBD2
len: 19
v_gene: TRBV12-5
abundance: NA
CDR3aa: CASGLDVVWSGGRQETQYF
CDR3nt: TGTGCTAGTGGTTTGGACGTAGTTTGGAGCGGGGGACGCCAAGAGACCCAGTACTTC

j_gene: TRBJ2-3
d_gene: TRBD1
len: 14
v_gene: TRBV7-4
abundance: few
CDR3aa: CASSRQGLPDTQYF
CDR3nt: TGTGCCAGCAGCCGACAGGGGCTCCCAGATACGCAGTATTTT

j_gene: TRBJ1-2
d_gene: NA
len: 13
v_gene: TRBV20-1
abundance: NA
CDR3aa: CSARDFRADGYTF
CDR3nt: TGCAGTGCTAGAGATTTCAGGGCCGATGGCTACACCTTC

j_gene: TRBJ1-2
d_gene: TRBD1
len: 15
v_gene: TRBV5-3
abundance: NA
CDR3aa: CASSFGQGAGYGYTF
CDR3nt: TGTGCCAGCAGCTTTGGGCAGGGGGCGGGGTATGGCTACACCTTC

j_gene: TRBJ1-2
d_gene: TRBD1
len: 14
v_gene: TRBV6-1
abundance: NA
CDR3aa: CASSESGGDYGYTF
CDR3nt: TGTGCCAGCAGTGAATCAGGGGGGGATTATGGCTACACCTTC

j_gene: TRBJ2-3
d_gene: NA
len: 12
v_gene: TRBV6-2/TRBV6-3
abundance: NA
CDR3aa: CASATRTDTQYF
CDR3nt: TGTGCCAGCGCCACCCGGACAGATACGCAGTATTTT

j_gene: TRBJ2-7
d_gene: TRBD1
len: 16
v_gene: TRBV7-8
abundance: NA
CDR3aa: CASSRSTGTGTYEQYF
CDR3nt: TGTGCCAGCAGCAGATCAACCGGGACAGGCACCTACGAGCAGTACTTC

j_gene: TRBJ2-3
d_gene: NA
len: 15
v_gene: TRBV28
abundance: NA
CDR3aa: CASTSRGRGTDTQYF
CDR3nt: TGTGCCAGCACCTCTAGGGGGCGGGGAACAGATACGCAGTATTTT

j_gene: TRBJ1-4
d_gene: NA
len: 17
v_gene: TRBV4-3
abundance: NA
CDR3aa: CASSKREGFATNEKLFF
CDR3nt: TGCGCCAGCAGTAAAAGAGAGGGCTTTGCAACTAATGAAAAACTGTTTTTT

j_gene: TRBJ2-7
d_gene: NA
len: 17
v_gene: TRBV7-2
abundance: few
CDR3aa: CASSLEGGAGASYEQYF
CDR3nt: TGTGCCAGCAGCTTAGAGGGGGGGGCAGGTGCCTCCTACGAGCAGTACTTC

j_gene: TRBJ2-5
d_gene: NA
len: 12
v_gene: TRBV29-1
abundance: NA
CDR3aa: CSVGPSIETQYF
CDR3nt: TGCAGCGTTGGACCCTCGATCGAGACCCAGTACTTC

j_gene: TRBJ2-1
d_gene: NA
len: 17
v_gene: TRBV11-1
abundance: NA
CDR3aa: CASSLLAGFDSYNEQFF
CDR3nt: TGTGCCAGCAGCTTACTGGCCGGATTCGACTCCTACAATGAGCAGTTCTTC

j_gene: TRBJ2-2
d_gene: TRBD1
len: 17
v_gene: TRBV28
abundance: few
CDR3aa: CASSLWGQGRDTGELFF
CDR3nt: TGTGCCAGCAGTTTATGGGGACAGGGTCGTGACACCGGGGAGCTGTTTTTT

j_gene: TRBJ2-3
d_gene: NA
len: 16
v_gene: TRBV5-3
abundance: NA
CDR3aa: CASSLAPPGLGDTQYF
CDR3nt: TGTGCCAGCAGCTTGGCCCCACCTGGGCTGGGAGATACGCAGTATTTT

j_gene: TRBJ2-7
d_gene: NA
len: 16
v_gene: TRBV12-3/TRBV12-4
abundance: NA
CDR3aa: CASSFFSWDNLYEQYF
CDR3nt: TGTGCCAGCAGTTTTTTTTCCTGGGACAACCTCTACGAGCAGTACTTC

j_gene: TRBJ2-7
d_gene: TRBD2
len: 15
v_gene: TRBV7-9
abundance: once
CDR3aa: CASSPQAGGRYEQYF
CDR3nt: TGTGCCAGCAGCCCCCAAGCGGGAGGACGGTACGAGCAGTACTTC

j_gene: TRBJ2-4
d_gene: TRBD1
len: 15
v_gene: TRBV5-5
abundance: NA
CDR3aa: CASRLQGAAKNIQYF
CDR3nt: TGTGCCAGCAGATTACAGGGGGCAGCCAAAAACATTCAGTACTTC

j_gene: TRBJ2-2
d_gene: NA
len: 11
v_gene: TRBV30
abundance: NA
CDR3aa: CAWGSYRELFF
CDR3nt: TGTGCCTGGGGATCATACAGGGAGCTGTTTTTT

j_gene: TRBJ2-3
d_gene: TRBD2
len: 16
v_gene: TRBV7-6
abundance: few
CDR3aa: CASSPETGGGTDTQYF
CDR3nt: TGTGCCAGCAGCCCGGAGACGGGGGGGGGCACAGATACGCAGTATTTT

j_gene: TRBJ1-1
d_gene: NA
len: 16
v_gene: TRBV7-9
abundance: few
CDR3aa: CASSPRAGRIDTEAFF
CDR3nt: TGTGCCAGCAGCCCTAGGGCAGGGAGGATCGACACTGAAGCTTTCTTT

j_gene: TRBJ2-7
d_gene: TRBD2
len: 15
v_gene: TRBV7-8
abundance: NA
CDR3aa: CASSSHRGGSYEQYF
CDR3nt: TGTGCCAGCAGCTCACACCGGGGGGGCTCCTACGAGCAGTACTTC

j_gene: TRBJ2-4
d_gene: NA
len: 19
v_gene: TRBV6-1
abundance: NA
CDR3aa: CASSEALGGTKLAKNIQYF
CDR3nt: TGTGCCAGCAGTGAAGCCCTTGGAGGGACAAAGTTAGCCAAAAACATTCAGTACTTC

j_gene: TRBJ1-1
d_gene: TRBD1
len: 12
v_gene: TRBV19
abundance: few
CDR3aa: CASSTGRPEAFF
CDR3nt: TGTGCCAGTTCGACAGGGCGGCCTGAAGCTTTCTTT

j_gene: TRBJ1-1
d_gene: NA
len: 13
v_gene: TRBV6-2/TRBV6-3
abundance: few
CDR3aa: CAVSRRFYTEAFF
CDR3nt: TGTGCCGTCAGCAGAAGGTTCTACACTGAAGCTTTCTTT

j_gene: TRBJ1-3
d_gene: NA
len: 16
v_gene: TRBV7-9
abundance: many
CDR3aa: CASSLGPILSGNTIYF
CDR3nt: TGTGCCAGCAGCTTAGGGCCGATACTCTCTGGAAACACCATATATTTT

j_gene: TRBJ1-1
d_gene: NA
len: 13
v_gene: TRBV5-1
abundance: NA
CDR3aa: CASSVEDSTEAFF
CDR3nt: TGCGCCAGCAGCGTGGAAGACTCCACTGAAGCTTTCTTT

j_gene: TRBJ2-3
d_gene: NA
len: 14
v_gene: TRBV7-2
abundance: NA
CDR3aa: CASRRDSYKDTQYF
CDR3nt: TGTGCCAGTAGGCGGGACTCCTACAAAGATACGCAGTATTTT

j_gene: TRBJ2-5
d_gene: TRBD2
len: 13
v_gene: TRBV20-1
abundance: NA
CDR3aa: CSARGEETETQYF
CDR3nt: TGCAGTGCCCGGGGGGAAGAAACAGAGACCCAGTACTTC

j_gene: TRBJ2-7
d_gene: TRBD2
len: 13
v_gene: TRBV10-3
abundance: few
CDR3aa: CAIAGGPGDEQYF
CDR3nt: TGTGCCATCGCGGGAGGACCTGGCGACGAGCAGTACTTC

j_gene: TRBJ1-2
d_gene: TRBD1
len: 15
v_gene: TRBV7-9
abundance: once
CDR3aa: CASTRSTGANYGYTF
CDR3nt: TGTGCCAGCACCAGATCGACAGGGGCTAACTATGGCTACACCTTC

j_gene: TRBJ1-4
d_gene: NA
len: 13
v_gene: TRBV12-3/TRBV12-4
abundance: NA
CDR3aa: CASARRRNEKLFF
CDR3nt: TGTGCCAGCGCACGCAGAAGAAATGAAAAACTGTTTTTT

j_gene: TRBJ2-5
d_gene: TRBD2
len: 16
v_gene: TRBV7-7
abundance: few
CDR3aa: CASSLGAGGPGETQYF
CDR3nt: TGTGCCAGCAGCTTAGGTGCGGGAGGGCCGGGAGAGACCCAGTACTTC

j_gene: TRBJ2-3
d_gene: TRBD1
len: 15
v_gene: TRBV7-6
abundance: NA
CDR3aa: CASSLGTGKADTQYF
CDR3nt: TGTGCCAGCAGCTTAGGGACAGGGAAGGCAGATACGCAGTATTTT

j_gene: TRBJ1-3
d_gene: NA
len: 14
v_gene: TRBV6-5
abundance: once
CDR3aa: CASTRTGTGNTIYF
CDR3nt: TGTGCCAGCACCCGCACAGGGACAGGAAACACCATATATTTT

j_gene: TRBJ2-1
d_gene: TRBD2
len: 16
v_gene: TRBV7-2
abundance: NA
CDR3aa: CASSPRGTSESNEQFF
CDR3nt: TGTGCCAGCAGCCCACGCGGGACTAGCGAATCCAATGAGCAGTTCTTC

j_gene: TRBJ2-5
d_gene: NA
len: 13
v_gene: TRBV2
abundance: NA
CDR3aa: CASSEIGPGTQYF
CDR3nt: TGTGCCAGCAGTGAGATAGGGCCGGGGACCCAGTACTTC

j_gene: TRBJ2-7
d_gene: NA
len: 16
v_gene: TRBV11-2
abundance: NA
CDR3aa: CASSSIHGKGSYEQYF
CDR3nt: TGTGCCAGCAGCTCCATCCACGGGAAAGGGTCCTACGAGCAGTACTTC

j_gene: TRBJ2-1
d_gene: NA
len: 15
v_gene: TRBV11-2
abundance: few
CDR3aa: CASSRVKGAYNEQFF
CDR3nt: TGTGCCAGCAGCAGGGTTAAGGGCGCCTACAATGAGCAGTTCTTC

j_gene: TRBJ2-1
d_gene: NA
len: 16
v_gene: TRBV11-2
abundance: NA
CDR3aa: CASSLGGRISYNEQFF
CDR3nt: TGTGCCAGCAGCTTAGGTGGGAGGATCTCCTACAATGAGCAGTTCTTC

j_gene: TRBJ2-7
d_gene: NA
len: 15
v_gene: TRBV7-2
abundance: NA
CDR3aa: CASSSEGGASYEQYF
CDR3nt: TGTGCCAGCAGCTCCGAGGGCGGGGCCTCCTACGAGCAGTACTTC